The rows below give T cell receptor beta chains drawn from one sample of a study of T-cell reconstitution after alpha-beta-depleted transplantation in children. One entry per CDR3 protein, called by TCRdb with MiXCR from the PCR reads. The table lists around 600,000 distinct CDR3 sequences, 20% to 25% of them singletons. Sequencing was performed on PBMCs, mostly from graft donor cells, taken 360 days after TCRalphabeta/CD19-depleted stem cell transplant. These receptors all come from a boy younger than two who had a stem cell transplant for acute myeloid leukemia, so the T cells may come from the graft donor. Both conserved end residues are part of each CDR3. The order of the fields is D gene, J gene, clone size, V gene, CDR3 protein, CDR3 DNA. The D gene is left open where the match is weak. Rows give clone size only sometimes, using once, few, many, or a class for an expanded clone.

D gene: TRBD1; J gene: TRBJ2-1; clone size: few; V gene: TRBV12-3/TRBV12-4; CDR3 protein: CASSSGQAVNEQFF; CDR3 DNA: TGTGCCAGCAGTTCGGGACAGGCGGTTAATGAGCAGTTCTTC
D gene: .; J gene: TRBJ2-1; clone size: .; V gene: TRBV20-1; CDR3 protein: CSAERGPPGDEQFF; CDR3 DNA: TGCAGTGCGGAAAGAGGCCCCCCCGGGGATGAGCAGTTCTTC
D gene: .; J gene: TRBJ2-5; clone size: many; V gene: TRBV20-1; CDR3 protein: CSANQAPGWETQYF; CDR3 DNA: TGCAGTGCCAACCAGGCCCCGGGGTGGGAGACCCAGTACTTC
D gene: TRBD1; J gene: TRBJ1-5; clone size: .; V gene: TRBV20-1; CDR3 protein: CSAGTVFDQPQHF; CDR3 DNA: TGCAGTGCGGGGACAGTTTTTGATCAGCCCCAGCATTTT
D gene: TRBD2; J gene: TRBJ2-1; clone size: many; V gene: TRBV7-2; CDR3 protein: CASSFGGGAYNEQFF; CDR3 DNA: TGTGCCAGCAGCTTTGGCGGGGGGGCCTACAATGAGCAGTTCTTC
D gene: TRBD2; J gene: TRBJ2-2; clone size: .; V gene: TRBV2; CDR3 protein: CASLGLAGPAGELFF; CDR3 DNA: TGTGCCAGCCTCGGACTAGCGGGGCCCGCCGGGGAGCTGTTTTTT
D gene: TRBD2; J gene: TRBJ2-1; clone size: many; V gene: TRBV2; CDR3 protein: CASSGTSVYNEQFF; CDR3 DNA: TGTGCCAGCAGTGGGACTAGCGTCTACAATGAGCAGTTCTTC
D gene: .; J gene: TRBJ1-3; clone size: .; V gene: TRBV12-3/TRBV12-4; CDR3 protein: CASSYISGNTIYF; CDR3 DNA: TGTGCCAGCAGTTATATCTCTGGAAACACCATATATTTT
D gene: .; J gene: TRBJ2-4; clone size: many; V gene: TRBV4-3; CDR3 protein: CASSQDREQGAKNIQYF; CDR3 DNA: TGCGCCAGCAGCCAAGACCGGGAGCAGGGAGCCAAAAACATTCAGTACTTC
D gene: .; J gene: TRBJ2-2; clone size: many; V gene: TRBV6-5; CDR3 protein: CASSWGQGSTGELFF; CDR3 DNA: TGTGCCAGCAGTTGGGGGCAGGGGAGCACCGGGGAGCTGTTTTTT
D gene: .; J gene: TRBJ1-1; clone size: few; V gene: TRBV4-3; CDR3 protein: CASSQGTVNTEAFF; CDR3 DNA: TGCGCCAGCAGCCAAGGTACAGTGAACACTGAAGCTTTCTTT
D gene: TRBD2; J gene: TRBJ2-2; clone size: .; V gene: TRBV20-1; CDR3 protein: CSACISGGYTGELFF; CDR3 DNA: TGCAGTGCTTGCATTAGCGGGGGGTACACCGGGGAGCTGTTTTTT
D gene: .; J gene: TRBJ2-3; clone size: .; V gene: TRBV5-1; CDR3 protein: CASMFRGSTDTQYF; CDR3 DNA: TGCGCCAGCATGTTCCGGGGTAGCACAGATACGCAGTATTTT